This paragraph reports one T cell receptor (beta chain). This entry belongs to a study of blood T cell repertoires in COVID-19. There are 14 residues in the CDR3. Per germline, CDR1 SGDLS and CDR2 YYNGEE. Trimming shortened V by 5 bases and J by 0 bases, and 8 bases separated the two germline ends. The method was immunoSEQ multiplex PCR; TCRdb's version includes in-frame clones alone and lacks a portion of them. The sample lists 110,000 or so clones, around 90% occurring once. This chain uses TRBV9 with TRBJ2-2; D is undetermined. The sequence derives from a woman aged 50 to 65 with acute or convalescent COVID-19. Specimen: peripheral blood. The CDR3 reads CASRVFANTGELFF. The CDR3 DNA reads as TGTGCCAGCAGAGTATTCGCGAACACCGGGGAGCTGTTTTTT. Based on the CDR3 plus reference TRBV9 and TRBJ2-2, the full variable domain is DSGVTQTPKHLITATGQRVTLRCSPRSGDLSVYWYQQSLDQGLQFLIQYYNGEERAKGNILERFSAQQFPDLHSELNLSSLELGDSALYFCASRVFANTGELFFGEGSRLTVL.